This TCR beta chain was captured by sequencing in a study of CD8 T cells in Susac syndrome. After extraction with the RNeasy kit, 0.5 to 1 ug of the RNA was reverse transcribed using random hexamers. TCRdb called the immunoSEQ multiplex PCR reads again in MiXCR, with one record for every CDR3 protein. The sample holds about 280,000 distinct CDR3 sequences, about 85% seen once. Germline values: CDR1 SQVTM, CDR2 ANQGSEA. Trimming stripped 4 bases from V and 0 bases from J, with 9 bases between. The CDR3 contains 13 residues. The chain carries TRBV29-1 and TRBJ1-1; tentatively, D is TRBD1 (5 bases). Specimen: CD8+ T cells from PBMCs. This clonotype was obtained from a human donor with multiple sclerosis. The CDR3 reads CSVVGTMNTEAFF. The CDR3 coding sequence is TGCAGCGTTGTTGGGACCATGAACACTGAAGCTTTCTTT. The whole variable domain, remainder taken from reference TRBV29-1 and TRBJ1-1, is SAVISQKPSRDICQRGTSLTIQCQVDSQVTMMFWYRQQPGQSLTLIATANQGSEATYESGFVIDKFPISRPNLTFSTLTVSNMSPEDSSIYLCSVVGTMNTEAFFGQGTRLTVV.